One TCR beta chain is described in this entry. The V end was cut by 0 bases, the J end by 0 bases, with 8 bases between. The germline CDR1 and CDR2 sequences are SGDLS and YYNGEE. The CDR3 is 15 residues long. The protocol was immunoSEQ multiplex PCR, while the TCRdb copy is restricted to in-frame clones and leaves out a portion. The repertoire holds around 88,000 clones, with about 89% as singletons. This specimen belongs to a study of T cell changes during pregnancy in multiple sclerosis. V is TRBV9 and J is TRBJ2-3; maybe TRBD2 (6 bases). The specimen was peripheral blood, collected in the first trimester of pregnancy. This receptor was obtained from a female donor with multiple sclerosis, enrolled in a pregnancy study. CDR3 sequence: CASSVGGISTDTQYF. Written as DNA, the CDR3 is TGTGCCAGCAGCGTAGGCGGGATAAGCACAGATACGCAGTATTTT.